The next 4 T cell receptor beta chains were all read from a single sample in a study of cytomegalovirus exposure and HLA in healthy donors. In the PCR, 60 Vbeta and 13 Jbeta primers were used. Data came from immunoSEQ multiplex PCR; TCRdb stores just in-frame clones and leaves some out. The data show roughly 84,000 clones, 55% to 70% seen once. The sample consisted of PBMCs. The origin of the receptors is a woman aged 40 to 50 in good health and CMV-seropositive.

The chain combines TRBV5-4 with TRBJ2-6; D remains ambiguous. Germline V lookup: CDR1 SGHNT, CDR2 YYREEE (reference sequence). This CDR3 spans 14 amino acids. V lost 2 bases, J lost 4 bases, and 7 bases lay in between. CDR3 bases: TGTGCCAGCAGCTTTGGTCAGGGGGCCAACGTCCTGACTTTC. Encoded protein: CASSFGQGANVLTF.

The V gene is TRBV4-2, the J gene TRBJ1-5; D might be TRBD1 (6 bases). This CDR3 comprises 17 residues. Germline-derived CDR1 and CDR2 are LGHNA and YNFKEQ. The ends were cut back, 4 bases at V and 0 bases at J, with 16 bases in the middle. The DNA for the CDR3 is TGTGCCAGCAGCCTTAGGACAGATACCATTAGCAATCAGCCCCAGCATTTT. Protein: CASSLRTDTISNQPQHF.

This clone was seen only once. The DNA of the CDR3 is TGTGCCAGCAGTGAATTCGCCGGACAGGGGGCTGGAGGCTACACCTTC. Translating gives CASSEFAGQGAGGYTF. V and J are TRBV25-1 and TRBJ1-2, with 11 positions matching TRBD1. V lost 1 base, J lost 8 bases, and 9 bases stayed unmatched. Per germline, CDR1 MGHDK and CDR2 SYGVNS. The CDR3 is made up of 16 amino acids.

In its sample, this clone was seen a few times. CDR3: CASSLNTGEETQYF. Here the CDR3 DNA reads TGTGCCAGCAGCTTAAATACCGGGGAAGAGACCCAGTACTTC. V and J are TRBV7-9 and TRBJ2-5, with D maybe TRBD2 (5 bases). Trimming took off 2 bases at V and 3 bases at J, with 10 bases between the two ends. Germline V gene data show CDR1 as SEHNR and CDR2 as FQNEAQ (reference sequence). CDR3 length: 14 amino acids.